A single sample is the source of the 13 T cell receptor beta chains below, sequenced in a study of T cell repertoires in cytomegalovirus infection. TCRdb analysed the reads with MiXCR anew, one entry per CDR3 protein. The sample holds around 100,000 distinct CDR3 sequences, 10% seen once. No antigen has been identified for these receptors. Sequences were obtained from PBMCs, sequenced either directly or after in vitro stimulation (not recorded which). Every receptor here comes from a human donor in good health (CMV status not recorded). Some clones in this sample may be carry-over from other donors' samples.

This sequence joins TRBV12-3 or TRBV12-4 and TRBJ1-1; no definite D call. The CDR3 totals 12 residues. V was cut by 6 bases and J by 1 base, with 6 bases left in between. The CDR3 nucleotides are TGTGCCAGCAGGATTAAGAACACTGAAGCTTTCTTT. Encoded protein: CASRIKNTEAFF.

This clonotype was observed at least ten times. V is TRBV11-2 and J is TRBJ2-1; 11 positions match TRBD2. The CDR3 covers 18 residues. With V trimmed by 4 bases and J by 8 bases, 16 bases remained unmatched. The germline V gene encodes CDR1 SGHAT and CDR2 FQNNGV. The CDR3 nucleotides are TGTGCCAGCAGCTCGGAGATTAGAAGACTAGCGGGATCGGATGAGCAGTTCTTC. Protein sequence: CASSSEIRRLAGSDEQFF.

This clonotype has more than one count but fewer than ten. The V call is TRBV10-3, the J call TRBJ1-1; D gene ambiguous. V was clipped by 4 bases and J by 1 base, with 7 bases between them. The length of the CDR3 is 13 residues. Germline V lookup: CDR1 ENHRY, CDR2 SYGVKD. CDR3 nucleotide sequence: TGTGCCATCAGTGGCTCTTGGAACACTGAAGCTTTCTTT. Encoded protein: CAISGSWNTEAFF.

A few counts support this clonotype. The chain has TRBV7-7 and TRBJ1-4, with D unresolved. CDR1 and CDR2 (germline): SSHAT, FNYEAQ (reference sequence). V was clipped by 1 base and J by 3 bases, with 9 bases between them. The CDR3 is made up of 15 amino acids. The CDR3 DNA sequence: TGTGCCAGCAGCTTAGGTCCAGGTCCTAATGAAAAACTGTTTTTT. This encodes CASSLGPGPNEKLFF.

As for this clonotype: Being one base from a much bigger clone, this may be a read error. CDR3: CASNSTTSGSTTDTQYF. The CDR3 nucleotides are TGCGCCAGCAACTCAACGACTAGCGGGAGTACGACAGATACGCAGTATTTT. The chain couples TRBV4-1 to TRBJ2-3; 12 bases agree with TRBD2. V lost 7 bases to trimming and J lost 3 bases; unmatched junction nucleotides: 11. This CDR3 spans 17 amino acids. Germline loops: CDR1 MGHRA, CDR2 YSYEKL.

This clonotype was seen only a few times. The DNA for the CDR3 is TGTGCTAGTGGCCAGCGCGCGGGGGGCACAGATACGCAGTATTTT. Residues: CASGQRAGGTDTQYF. The rearrangement joins TRBV12-5 to TRBJ2-3, with 7 bases lining up with TRBD2. The CDR3 consists of 15 residues. The germline V gene encodes CDR1 LGHNT and CDR2 FRNRAP. The V segment lost 6 bases and the J segment 1 base; nucleotides outside the gene matches: 7.

The chain couples TRBV19 to TRBJ2-1, with 7 bases fitting TRBD2. The CDR3 extends over 14 amino acids. Germline V lookup: CDR1 LNHDA, CDR2 SQIVND (reference sequence). The J segment lost 5 bases and the V segment lost 3 bases, leaving 4 bases of the junction unmatched. CDR3 DNA: TGTGCCAGTAGTATTGGGGGGGGGGACAATGAGCAGTTCTTC. Protein product: CASSIGGGDNEQFF.

This clonotype appeared many times. The chain uses TRBV6-2 or TRBV6-3 and TRBJ1-1; unclear D gene. The CDR3 is made up of 12 amino acids. Trimming cost V 6 bases and J 7 bases, with 12 bases left between them. CDR1 and CDR2 from the germline V gene are MNHEY and SVGEGT. DNA for the CDR3: TGTGCCAGCAGCTATGGGAGGATTGAAGCTTTCTTT. Protein sequence: CASSYGRIEAFF.

This clonotype has ten or more counts. DNA for the CDR3: TGTGCCAGCAGCGTCGGAACCGGGGAGCTGTTTTTT. Translating it yields CASSVGTGELFF. This sequence joins TRBV9 and TRBJ2-2, with D uncertain. V shed 2 bases and J shed 5 bases, with 4 bases lying between them. CDR3 length equals 12 residues. Germline V CDR1 and CDR2: SGDLS, YYNGEE.

J is TRBJ2-6 and V is TRBV6-2 or TRBV6-3; perhaps TRBD2 as D (6 bases). Trimming pared 10 bases from V and 4 bases from J, leaving 20 bases between. CDR1 is MNHEY and CDR2 is SVGEGT in the germline V gene. This CDR3 region has 16 residues. CDR3: CATSDYQPAGANVLTF. The CDR3, as DNA: TGTGCCACCTCGGACTACCAACCGGCCGGGGCCAACGTCCTGACTTTC.

This clonotype was seen many times. The chain carries TRBV7-2 and TRBJ2-3; TRBD2 matches 14 bases. The CDR3 contains 17 residues. Germline CDR1 reads SGHTA; CDR2 reads FQGNSA. J gave up 4 bases and V 4 bases, and 7 bases lay outside the gene matches. Here the CDR3 reads CASSSGTSGSWADTQYF. DNA of the CDR3: TGTGCCAGCAGCTCCGGGACTAGCGGGAGTTGGGCAGATACGCAGTATTTT.

This clonotype was seen ten or more times. The chain links TRBV7-2 to TRBJ2-2, with 7 bases aligning to TRBD1. This CDR3 has 16 residues. Unmatched junction bases numbered 7, after V lost 0 bases and J lost 6 bases. Germline V lookup: CDR1 SGHTA, CDR2 FQGNSA. The CDR3 loop is CASSLAETGSAGELFF. The CDR3, as DNA: TGTGCCAGCAGCTTAGCAGAGACAGGGAGCGCCGGGGAGCTGTTTTTT.

The chain joins TRBV28 to TRBJ1-2; TRBD1 might be the D (5 bases). The CDR3 covers 14 residues. Germline CDR1 reads MDHEN; CDR2 reads SYDVKM. The germline V and J ends were trimmed by 5 bases and 4 bases, with 14 bases remaining between them. The CDR3 loop is CASSDIDSLYGYTF. CDR3 nucleotides: TGTGCCAGCAGTGATATTGACAGCCTCTATGGCTACACCTTC.